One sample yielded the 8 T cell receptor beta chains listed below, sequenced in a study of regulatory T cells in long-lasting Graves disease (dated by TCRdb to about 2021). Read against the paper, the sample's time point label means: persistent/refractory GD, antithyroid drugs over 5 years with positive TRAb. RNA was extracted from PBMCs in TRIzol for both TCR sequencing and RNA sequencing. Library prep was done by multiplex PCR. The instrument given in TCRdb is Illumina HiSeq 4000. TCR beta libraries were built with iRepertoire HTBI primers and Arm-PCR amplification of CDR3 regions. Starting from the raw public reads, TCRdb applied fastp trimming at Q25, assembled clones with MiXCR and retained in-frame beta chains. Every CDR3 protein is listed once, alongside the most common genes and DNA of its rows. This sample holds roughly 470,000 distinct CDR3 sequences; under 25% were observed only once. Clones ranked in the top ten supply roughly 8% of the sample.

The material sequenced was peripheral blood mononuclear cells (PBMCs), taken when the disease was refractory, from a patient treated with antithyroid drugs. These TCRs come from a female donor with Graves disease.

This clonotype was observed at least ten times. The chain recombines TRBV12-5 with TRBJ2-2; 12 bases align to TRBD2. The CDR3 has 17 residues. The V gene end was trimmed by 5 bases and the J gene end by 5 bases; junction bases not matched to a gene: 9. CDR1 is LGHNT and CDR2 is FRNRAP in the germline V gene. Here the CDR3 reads CASGPRLAGDGTGELFF. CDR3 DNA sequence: TGTGCTAGTGGTCCCCGACTAGCGGGAGATGGAACCGGGGAGCTGTTTTTT.

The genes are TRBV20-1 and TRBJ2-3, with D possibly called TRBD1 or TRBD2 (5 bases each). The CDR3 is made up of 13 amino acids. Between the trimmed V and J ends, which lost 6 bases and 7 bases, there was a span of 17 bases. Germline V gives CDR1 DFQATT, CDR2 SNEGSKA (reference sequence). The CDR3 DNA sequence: TGCAGTGCCGAGTCCGGAGAGGGGTATACGCAGTATTTT. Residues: CSAESGEGYTQYF.

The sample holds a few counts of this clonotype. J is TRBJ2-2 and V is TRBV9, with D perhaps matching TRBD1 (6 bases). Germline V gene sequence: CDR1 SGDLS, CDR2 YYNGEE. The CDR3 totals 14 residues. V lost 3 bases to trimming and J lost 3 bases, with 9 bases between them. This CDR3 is CASSAQGYTGELFF. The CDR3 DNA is TGTGCCAGCAGCGCACAGGGCTACACCGGGGAGCTGTTTTTT.

This CDR3 reads CASSFVALNEQFF. The DNA of the CDR3 is TGTGCCAGCAGCTTCGTAGCCCTTAATGAGCAGTTCTTC. This chain links TRBV7-2 with TRBJ2-1; D uncertain. Germline V gives CDR1 SGHTA, CDR2 FQGNSA. V lost 3 bases and J lost 7, with 10 bases in between. The CDR3 sequence is 13 residues long. The entire variable domain, with the rest obtained from reference TRBV7-2 and TRBJ2-1, is as follows: GAGVSQSPSNKVTEKGKDVELRCDPISGHTALYWYRQSLGQGLEFLIYFQGNSAPDKSGLPSDRFSAERTGGSVSTLTIQRTQQEDSAVYLCASSFVALNEQFFGPGTRLTVL.

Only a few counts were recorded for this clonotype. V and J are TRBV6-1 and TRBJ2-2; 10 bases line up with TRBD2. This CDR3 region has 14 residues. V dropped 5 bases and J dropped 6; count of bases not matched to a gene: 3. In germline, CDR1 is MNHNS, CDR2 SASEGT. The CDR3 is CASSTGTSAGELFF. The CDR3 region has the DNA TGTGCCAGCAGTACCGGGACTAGCGCCGGGGAGCTGTTTTTT.

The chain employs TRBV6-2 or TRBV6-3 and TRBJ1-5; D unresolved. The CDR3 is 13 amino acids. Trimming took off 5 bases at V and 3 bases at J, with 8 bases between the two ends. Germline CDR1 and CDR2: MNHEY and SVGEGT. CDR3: CASSPGYNQPQHF. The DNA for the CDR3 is TGTGCCAGCAGTCCCGGCTACAATCAGCCCCAGCATTTT.

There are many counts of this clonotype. The CDR3 DNA is TGTGCCAGCAGTCCACACAGCTCTGGGGCCAACGTCCTGACTTTC. It encodes CASSPHSSGANVLTF. The V gene is TRBV27, the J gene TRBJ2-6; unclear D gene. This CDR3 comprises 15 residues. Trimming cost V 5 bases and J 0 bases, with 8 bases left between them. Germline V gives CDR1 MNHEY, CDR2 SMNVEV (reference sequence).

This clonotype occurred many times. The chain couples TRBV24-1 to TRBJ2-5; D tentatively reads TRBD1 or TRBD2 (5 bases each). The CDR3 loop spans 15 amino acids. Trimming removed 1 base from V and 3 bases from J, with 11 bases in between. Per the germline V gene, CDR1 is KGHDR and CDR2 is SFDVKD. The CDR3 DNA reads TGTGCCACCAGTGATTTTGGGGACCCTGAAGAGACCCAGTACTTC. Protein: CATSDFGDPEETQYF.